A single sample gave rise to the 19 T cell receptor beta chains below, sequenced in a study of spatial heterogeneity in lung cancer. Overall study findings and caveats: Tumoral mutation counts were tracked by counts of expanded intratumoral alpha and beta TCRs.

Sample time point: sample taken at primary tumor resection. The antigens these receptors bind are not known. Using its own MiXCR run on the 5' RACE reads, TCRdb lists one record per CDR3 protein. The sample consists of about 5,000 distinct CDR3 sequences, 7% to 8% of them appearing once. The input for sequencing was lung tumor tissue, taken at surgery. Receptors were obtained from a female donor with early-stage non-small cell lung cancer.

This clonotype occurred many times. The gene calls are TRBV9 and TRBJ2-3; no clear D. In germline, CDR1 is SGDLS, CDR2 YYNGEE. This CDR3 has 15 residues. Between the trimmed V and J ends, which lost 0 bases and 10 bases, there was a span of 18 bases. CDR3 sequence: CASSVDGPWGVSQYF. CDR3 nucleotide sequence: TGTGCCAGCAGCGTAGACGGGCCTTGGGGTGTGTCGCAGTATTTT. The full variable domain, in which reference TRBV9 and TRBJ2-3 provide the parts outside the CDR3, is DSGVTQTPKHLITATGQRVTLRCSPRSGDLSVYWYQQSLDQGLQFLIQYYNGEERAKGNILERFSAQQFPDLHSELNLSSLELGDSALYFCASSVDGPWGVSQYFGPGTRLTVL.

This clonotype was found a few times. This chain uses TRBV7-9 with TRBJ1-1; D ambiguous. The ends were cut back, 4 bases at V and 0 bases at J, with 12 bases in the middle. Germline values: CDR1 SEHNR, CDR2 FQNEAQ (reference sequence). This CDR3 has 15 amino acids. CDR3 residues: CASSSQGLMNTEAFF. The DNA of the CDR3 is TGTGCCAGCAGCTCACAAGGACTCATGAACACTGAAGCTTTCTTT.

This clonotype was seen only a few times. The chain is built from TRBV5-1 and TRBJ2-1; TRBD2 agrees at 9 bases. Germline values: CDR1 SGHRS, CDR2 YFSETQ. V shed 4 bases, J shed 5 bases, and the junction held 10 bases outside the gene matches. The CDR3 is made up of 16 amino acids. The CDR3 region is CASSQTQREVDNEQFF. CDR3 in DNA: TGCGCCAGCAGCCAGACCCAGCGGGAGGTCGACAATGAGCAGTTCTTC.

This chain connects TRBV6-6 to TRBJ1-5, with 10 bases fitting TRBD1. The CDR3 sequence is 19 residues long. Losses at the gene ends were 2 bases for V and 6 bases for J; bases not matched to a gene: 16. Looked up from germline, CDR1 is MNHNY and CDR2 is SVGAGI (reference sequence). CDR3 region: CASSYNSGTGARSSQPQHF. As DNA, the CDR3 is TGTGCCAGCAGTTACAATTCCGGGACAGGGGCTAGGTCGAGTCAGCCCCAGCATTTT.

This clonotype is medium-sized within its sample. The chain recombines TRBV4-1 with TRBJ2-2; 9 bases align to TRBD1. Germline V gene data show CDR1 as MGHRA and CDR2 as YSYEKL. V was clipped by 1 base and J by 5 bases; unmatched bases: 8. The CDR3 consists of 17 residues. The CDR3 spells CASSQARDRVGTGELFF. CDR3 DNA sequence: TGCGCCAGCAGCCAAGCAAGGGACAGGGTGGGGACCGGGGAGCTGTTTTTT.

This clonotype is labeled as medium-sized (0.01 to 0.1%). This sequence joins TRBV5-1 and TRBJ2-7; D is ambiguous. This CDR3 has 15 residues. The V and J ends lost 0 bases and 2 bases respectively, with 12 bases between them. CDR1 and CDR2 from the germline V gene are SGHRS and YFSETQ. The CDR3 loop is CASSLGVLRTYEQYF. The CDR3 DNA follows: TGCGCCAGCAGCTTGGGGGTTCTTAGGACCTACGAGCAGTACTTC.

This clonotype is medium-sized by share. The chain has TRBV29-1 and TRBJ1-2; D is ambiguous. The CDR3 is made up of 14 amino acids. Germline V gives CDR1 SQVTM, CDR2 ANQGSEA. V lost 0 bases and J 4 bases, leaving 12 bases between the germline ends. The CDR3 reads CSVEDNFGVYGYTF. CDR3 nucleotide sequence: TGCAGCGTTGAAGATAACTTCGGGGTCTATGGCTACACCTTC.

This clonotype was detected ten times or more. The chain has TRBV6-1 and TRBJ1-1; tentatively, D is TRBD1 (5 bases). Germline V gene lookup returns CDR1 MNHNS and CDR2 SASEGT. Trimming removed 3 bases from V and 4 bases from J, with 12 bases in between. This CDR3 is built from 14 residues. The CDR3 loop is CASSDRAGVTEAFF. CDR3 in DNA: TGTGCCAGCAGTGACAGGGCCGGCGTCACTGAAGCTTTCTTT.

This clonotype was counted many times. The chain's CDR3 is CASSTTLGSGGPQHF. In DNA, the CDR3 is TGTGCCAGTAGTACGACCCTCGGATCCGGGGGGCCCCAGCATTTT. The chain recombines TRBV19 with TRBJ1-5, with D possibly being TRBD1 (5 bases). Trimming removed 4 bases at V and 9 bases at J, with 19 bases between. The length of the CDR3 is 15 residues. Germline lookup yields CDR1 LNHDA and CDR2 SQIVND (reference sequence).

Within the sample, this clonotype is medium-sized. This chain uses TRBV7-9 with TRBJ1-1, with D uncertain. Germline loops: CDR1 SEHNR, CDR2 FQNEAQ (reference sequence). The length of the CDR3 is 14 residues. V lost 5 bases, J lost 2 bases, and 12 bases lay in between. DNA for the CDR3: TGTGCCAGCAGCCTTTTAATGGGCAACACTGAAGCTTTCTTT. Amino acid sequence: CASSLLMGNTEAFF.

This chain connects TRBV6-2 or TRBV6-3 to TRBJ1-5, with 8 bases fitting TRBD1. CDR3 length equals 14 residues. The V and J ends lost 6 bases and 6 bases, in that order; junction bases with no gene match: 7. Per germline, CDR1 MNHEY and CDR2 SVGEGT. This chain's CDR3 is CASSDRGVRQPQHF. CDR3 DNA: TGTGCCAGCAGCGACAGGGGCGTGCGTCAGCCCCAGCATTTT.

This clonotype is labeled as medium-sized. The rearrangement joins TRBV3-1 to TRBJ2-7, with no clear D. The germline V and J ends were trimmed by 5 bases and 2 bases, with 7 bases remaining between them. CDR1 and CDR2 (germline): LGHDT, YNNKEL (reference sequence). The CDR3 contains 12 residues. CDR3 nucleotides: TGTGCCAGCAGCAAAACTCCCTACGAGCAGTACTTC. Translating it yields CASSKTPYEQYF.

The sample holds many counts of this clonotype. The genes are TRBV5-1 and TRBJ2-1, with TRBD2 matching 13 bases. This CDR3 spans 15 amino acids. V trimming: 4 bases; J trimming: 4 bases; junction bases outside the gene matches: 2. The germline gives CDR1 SGHRS, CDR2 YFSETQ. CDR3 region: CASSRTSGGYNEQFF. In nucleotides, the CDR3 is TGCGCCAGCAGCAGGACTAGCGGGGGATACAATGAGCAGTTCTTC. The whole variable domain, remainder taken from reference TRBV5-1 and TRBJ2-1, is KAGVTQTPRYLIKTRGQQVTLSCSPISGHRSVSWYQQTPGQGLQFLFEYFSETQRNKGNFPGRFSGRQFSNSRSEMNVSTLELGDSALYLCASSRTSGGYNEQFFGPGTRLTVL.

This clonotype is labeled medium-sized. The chain recombines TRBV6-1 with TRBJ1-2, with TRBD1 as a possible D gene (5 bases). CDR3 length equals 13 residues. From germline, CDR1 is MNHNS and CDR2 SASEGT. Deletions cut 10 bases from V and 6 bases from J, with 18 bases between. The CDR3 DNA reads as TGTGCCATTGATGGGGGTGAGAACAATGGCTACACCTTC. Translating it yields CAIDGGENNGYTF.

Many counts were recorded for this clonotype. The V and J genes are TRBV6-5 and TRBJ1-6; D remains unclear. Germline V CDR1 and CDR2: MNHEY, SVGAGI. The CDR3 extends over 13 amino acids. Deletions cut 1 base from V and 13 bases from J, with 11 bases between. CDR3 DNA: TGTGCCAGCAGTTACTTACTAGAGTGGCCCCTCCACTTT. Its protein product is CASSYLLEWPLHF.

This clonotype was observed a handful of times. This chain uses TRBV28 with TRBJ2-1; D uncertain. This CDR3 is 14 amino acids long. Per the germline V gene, CDR1 is MDHEN and CDR2 is SYDVKM. Trimming left V 6 bases short and J 0 bases short, with 9 bases between. The CDR3, as DNA: TGTGCCAGCAGACAGAGGAGCTCCTACAATGAGCAGTTCTTC. Amino acid sequence: CASRQRSSYNEQFF.

The chain combines TRBV20-1 with TRBJ2-7, with TRBD2 matching over 7 bases. CDR3 length: 12 residues. From germline, CDR1 is DFQATT and CDR2 SNEGSKA (reference sequence). The ends lost 2 bases at V and 4 bases at J; junction bases unmatched: 2. The DNA for the CDR3 is TGCAGTGCTAGACTAGCGGAGTACGAGCAGTACTTC. Protein product: CSARLAEYEQYF.

This clonotype was detected many times. The V call is TRBV6-2 or TRBV6-3, the J call TRBJ2-5; tentatively, D is TRBD2 (6 bases). CDR1 and CDR2 from the germline V gene are MNHEY and SVGEGT. Trimming left V 6 bases short and J 5 bases short, with 16 bases between. The CDR3 is 14 amino acids. The CDR3 coding sequence is TGTGCCAGCAGCTCCGGGGAGGCGGCGGAGACCCAGTACTTC. Translating gives CASSSGEAAETQYF.

In its sample, this clonotype was seen many times. The rearrangement uses TRBV29-1 and TRBJ1-4, with D perhaps matching TRBD1 (5 bases). Per the germline V gene, CDR1 is SQVTM and CDR2 is ANQGSEA. With 4 bases removed from V and 3 bases from J, the gap between germline ends came to 12 bases. The CDR3 totals 14 residues. For the CDR3, the DNA is TGCAGCGTTGGAGTGGCAGGGTCTAATGAAAAACTGTTTTTT. Translation: CSVGVAGSNEKLFF.